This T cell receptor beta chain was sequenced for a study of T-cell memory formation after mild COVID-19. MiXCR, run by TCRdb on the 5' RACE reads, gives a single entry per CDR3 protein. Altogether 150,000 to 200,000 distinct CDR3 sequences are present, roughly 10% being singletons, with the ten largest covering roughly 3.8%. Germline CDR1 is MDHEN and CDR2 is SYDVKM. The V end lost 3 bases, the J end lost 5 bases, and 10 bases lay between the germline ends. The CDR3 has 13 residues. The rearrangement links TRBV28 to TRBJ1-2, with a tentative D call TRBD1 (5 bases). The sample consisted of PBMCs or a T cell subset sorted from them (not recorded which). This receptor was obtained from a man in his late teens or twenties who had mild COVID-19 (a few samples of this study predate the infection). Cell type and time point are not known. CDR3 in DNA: TGTGCCAGCAGTTTCTGGGACGTGTATGGCTACACCTTC. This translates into CASSFWDVYGYTF.